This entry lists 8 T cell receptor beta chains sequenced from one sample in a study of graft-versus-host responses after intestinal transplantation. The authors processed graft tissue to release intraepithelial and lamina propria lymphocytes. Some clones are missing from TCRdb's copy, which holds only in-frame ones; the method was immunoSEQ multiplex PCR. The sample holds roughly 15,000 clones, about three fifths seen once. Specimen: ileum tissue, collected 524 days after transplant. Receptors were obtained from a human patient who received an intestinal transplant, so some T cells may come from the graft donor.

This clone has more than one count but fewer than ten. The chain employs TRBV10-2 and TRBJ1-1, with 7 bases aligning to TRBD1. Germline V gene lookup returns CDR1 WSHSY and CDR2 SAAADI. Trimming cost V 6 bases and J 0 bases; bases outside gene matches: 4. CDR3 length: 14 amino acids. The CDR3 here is CASSVGQVNTEAFF. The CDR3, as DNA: TGCGCCAGCAGCGTAGGACAGGTGAACACTGAAGCTTTCTTT.

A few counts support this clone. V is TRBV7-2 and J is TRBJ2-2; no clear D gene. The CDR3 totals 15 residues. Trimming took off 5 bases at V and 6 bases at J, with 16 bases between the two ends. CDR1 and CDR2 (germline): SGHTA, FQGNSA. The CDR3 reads CASSTTTGSPGELFF. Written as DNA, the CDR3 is TGTGCCAGCAGCACTACCACCGGTAGTCCCGGGGAGCTGTTTTTT.

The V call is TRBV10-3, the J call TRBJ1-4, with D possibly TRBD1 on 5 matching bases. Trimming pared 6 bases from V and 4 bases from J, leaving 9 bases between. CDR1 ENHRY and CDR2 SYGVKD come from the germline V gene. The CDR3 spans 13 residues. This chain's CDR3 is CAIRGRDNEKLFF. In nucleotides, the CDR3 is TGTGCCATCAGGGGGCGGGATAATGAAAAACTGTTTTTT.

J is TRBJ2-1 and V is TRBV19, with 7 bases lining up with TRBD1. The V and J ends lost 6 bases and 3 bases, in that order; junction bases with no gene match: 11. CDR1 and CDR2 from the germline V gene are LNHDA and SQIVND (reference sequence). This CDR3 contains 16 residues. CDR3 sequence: CASRPEGAVLYNEQFF. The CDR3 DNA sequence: TGTGCCAGTAGGCCTGAGGGGGCCGTACTCTACAATGAGCAGTTCTTC. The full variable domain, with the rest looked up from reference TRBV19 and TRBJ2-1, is DGGITQSPKYLFRKEGQNVTLSCEQNLNHDAMYWYRQDPGQGLRLIYYSQIVNDFQKGDIAEGYSVSREKKESFPLTVTSAQKNPTAFYLCASRPEGAVLYNEQFFGPGTRLTVL.

CDR3 nucleotide sequence: TGCGCCAGCAGCCAAGATCTTACAGGGTTGAACACCGGGGAGCTGTTTTTT. This gives the protein CASSQDLTGLNTGELFF. The J gene is TRBJ2-2, the V gene TRBV4-3; D possibly corresponds to TRBD1 (6 bases). This CDR3 region has 17 residues. V lost 0 bases, J lost 1 base, and 12 bases lay in between. Germline V gene sequence: CDR1 LGHNA, CDR2 YSLEER.

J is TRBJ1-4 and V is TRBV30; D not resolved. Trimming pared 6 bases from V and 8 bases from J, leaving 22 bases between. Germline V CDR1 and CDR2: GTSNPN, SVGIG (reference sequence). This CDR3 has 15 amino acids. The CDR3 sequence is CACTTPEGFEEKLFF. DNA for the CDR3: TGTGCCTGCACCACCCCAGAGGGTTTTGAGGAAAAACTGTTTTTT.

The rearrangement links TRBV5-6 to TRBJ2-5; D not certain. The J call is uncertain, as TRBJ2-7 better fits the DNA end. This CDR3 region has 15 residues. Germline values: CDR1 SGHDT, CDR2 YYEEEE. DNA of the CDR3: TGTGCCAGCAGCTTCCCCGGATTTAGCTCCTACGAGCAGTACTTC. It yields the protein CASSFPGFSSYEQYF.

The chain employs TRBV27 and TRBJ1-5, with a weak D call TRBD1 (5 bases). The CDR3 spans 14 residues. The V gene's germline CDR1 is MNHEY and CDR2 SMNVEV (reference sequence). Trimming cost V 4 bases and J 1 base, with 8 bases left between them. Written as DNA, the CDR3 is TGTGCCAGCAGTTCAGGGTCGAGCAATCAGCCCCAGCATTTT. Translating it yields CASSSGSSNQPQHF.